The present T cell receptor (beta chain) was sequenced within a study of shared clonotypes between healthy human individuals. Repertoires were generated with immunoSEQ multiplex PCR, while TCRdb's copy carries only in-frame clones and drops some. The table lists about 2.3 million clones, approximately 93% of them singletons. This sequence was found in a young man in good health. Some clones in this sample may be carry-over from other donors' samples. Sequences were obtained from naive CD4+ T cells from PBMCs. Subset noted: CD45RA+ positively selected.

This CDR3 is CASSVVPGEGNTIYF. Written as DNA, the CDR3 is TGTGCCAGCAGCGTAGTTCCGGGAGAAGGAAACACCATATATTTT. The chain joins TRBV9 to TRBJ1-3; D gene ambiguous. The germline gives CDR1 SGDLS, CDR2 YYNGEE. The CDR3 sequence is 15 residues long. The V end was cut by 0 bases, the J end by 4 bases, with 11 bases between.